This T cell receptor beta chain was found in a study of CD8+CD57+ T cells in acquired aplastic anemia. CDR1 SSHAT and CDR2 FNYEAQ come from the germline V gene (reference sequence). The CDR3 is made up of 16 amino acids. This clonotype was observed at least ten times. One end of the junction varies from germline; a read error may be responsible. TCR beta VDJ and CDR3 profiling used genomic DNA as template. Using its own MiXCR run on the reads, TCRdb lists one record per CDR3 protein. The table includes 150,000 to 200,000 distinct CDR3 sequences, 55% to 70% detected once. The rearrangement joins TRBV7-7 to TRBJ2-2; 8 bases line up with TRBD2. The sequenced material came from sorted CD4+, CD8+, or CD8+CD57+ T cells (not recorded which) from PBMCs. The source of this sequence is a human donor with severe aplastic anemia or a healthy control (not recorded which). The CDR3 coding sequence is TGTGCTAGCAGCCCACTCCCGGGGGGGGGGACCGGGGAGCTGTTTTTT. This sequence encodes CASSPLPGGGTGELFF.